The 8 T cell receptor beta chains below were found in one sample sequenced in a study of blood T cell repertoires in COVID-19. Sequencing used immunoSEQ multiplex PCR; TCRdb keeps in-frame clones, though not all of them. This sample has 120,000 to 150,000 clones, with approximately 82% found just once. Source material: peripheral blood. These receptors were taken from a woman in her forties or fifties in a cohort sampled during active or convalescent COVID-19.

V and J are TRBV5-8 and TRBJ2-3, with a weak D call TRBD2 (6 bases). This CDR3 region has 16 residues. The germline V gene encodes CDR1 SGHTS and CDR2 YDEGEE. The V gene lost 6 bases and the J gene lost 3 bases, with 20 bases spanning the gap. The CDR3 DNA reads as TGTGCCAGCACGGTCGGACTCCGGGGGTGGACAGATACGCAGTATTTT. It is translated as CASTVGLRGWTDTQYF.

This chain links TRBV19 with TRBJ1-2, with 9 bases matching TRBD1. CDR1 LNHDA and CDR2 SQIVND come from the germline V gene (reference sequence). CDR3 length equals 15 residues. Trimming took 3 bases from V and 4 from J; bases not matched to a gene: 6. The CDR3, as DNA: TGTGCCAGTAGTATGGGGACAGGGCATAGCTATGGCTACACCTTC. Translated, it gives CASSMGTGHSYGYTF. Full variable domain (rest looked up from reference TRBV19 and TRBJ1-2): DGGITQSPKYLFRKEGQNVTLSCEQNLNHDAMYWYRQDPGQGLRLIYYSQIVNDFQKGDIAEGYSVSREKKESFPLTVTSAQKNPTAFYLCASSMGTGHSYGYTFGSGTRLTVV.

The chain links TRBV10-2 to TRBJ2-1; D may be TRBD1 (5 bases). V was trimmed by 7 bases and J by 6 bases, leaving 28 bases between them. The CDR3 runs to 18 residues. CDR1 WSHSY and CDR2 SAAADI come from the germline V gene. CDR3 amino acids: CASTPSLGLGPSLNEQFF. The CDR3 DNA reads as TGCGCCAGCACCCCTTCCCTGGGGCTAGGCCCCTCCCTCAATGAGCAGTTCTTC.

The V call is TRBV27, the J call TRBJ1-1; possible D gene TRBD1, 5 bases. The CDR3 covers 12 residues. Germline assignment: CDR1 MNHEY and CDR2 SMNVEV (reference sequence). V lost 5 bases to trimming and J lost 6 bases, with 10 bases between them. CDR3 in DNA: TGTGCCAGCAGTGGAGCGGGGGCTGAAGCTTTCTTT. Amino acid sequence: CASSGAGAEAFF.

The chain joins TRBV6-5 to TRBJ1-1; D gene unclear. The CDR3 covers 15 residues. In germline, CDR1 is MNHEY, CDR2 SVGAGI. The ends were cut back, 6 bases at V and 1 base at J, with 15 bases in the middle. DNA of the CDR3: TGTGCCAGCAGCCTCCTTCTAGACGGGAACACTGAAGCTTTCTTT. Translating it yields CASSLLLDGNTEAFF.

The rearrangement uses TRBV30 and TRBJ1-5, with a weak D call TRBD1 (5 bases). Germline V gene lookup returns CDR1 GTSNPN and CDR2 SVGIG (reference sequence). This CDR3 has 14 amino acids. V shed 2 bases and J shed 7 bases, with 15 bases lying between them. The CDR3 DNA sequence: TGTGCCTGGAGTCTTCAGGGTGGAAGGCAGCCCCAGCATTTT. This sequence encodes CAWSLQGGRQPQHF.

The CDR3 nucleotides are TGTGCCAGCAGCTCCGGGTGGGGGCCAACTAATGAAAAACTGTTTTTT. It encodes CASSSGWGPTNEKLFF. The genes are TRBV7-8 and TRBJ1-4, with D possibly TRBD1 on 6 matching bases. The V gene's germline CDR1 is SGHVS and CDR2 FQNEAQ. V lost 4 bases and J 0 bases, leaving 12 bases between the germline ends. This CDR3 spans 16 amino acids.

J is TRBJ1-1 and V is TRBV30, with D hard to call. The CDR3 spans 13 residues. CDR1 GTSNPN and CDR2 SVGIG come from the germline V gene (reference sequence). V was shortened by 2 bases and J by 1 base, with 8 bases between the two germline ends. CDR3 residues: CAWSSRGNTEAFF. Here the CDR3 DNA reads TGTGCCTGGAGTAGCCGGGGGAACACTGAAGCTTTCTTT.